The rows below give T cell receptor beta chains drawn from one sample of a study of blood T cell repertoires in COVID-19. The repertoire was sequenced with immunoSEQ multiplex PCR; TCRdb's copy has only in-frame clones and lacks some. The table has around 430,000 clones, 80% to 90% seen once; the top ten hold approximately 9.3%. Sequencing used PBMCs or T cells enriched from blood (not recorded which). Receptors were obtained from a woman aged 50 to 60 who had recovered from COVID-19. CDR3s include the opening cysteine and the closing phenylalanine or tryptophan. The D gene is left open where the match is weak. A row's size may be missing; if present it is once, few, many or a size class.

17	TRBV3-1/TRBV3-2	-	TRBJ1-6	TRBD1	TGTGCCAGCAGCCATCGACAGGGTAGTGGTTCCGCTTCACCCCTCCACTTT	CASSHRQGSGSASPLHF
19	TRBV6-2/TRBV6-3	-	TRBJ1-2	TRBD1	TGTGCCAGCAGTTCCCCCGGACAGGGGGCGCGTGGGGCTAACTATGGCTACACCTTC	CASSSPGQGARGANYGYTF
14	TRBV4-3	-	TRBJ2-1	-	TGCGCCAGCAGCCACGGGACTCGCTCGCCTTCGCAGTTCTTC	CASSHGTRSPSQFF
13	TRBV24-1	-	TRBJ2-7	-	TGTGCCACCAGTGACCGACAGTACTACGAGCAGTACTTC	CATSDRQYYEQYF
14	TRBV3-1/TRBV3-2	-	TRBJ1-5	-	TGTGCCAGCAGCCAAGCGGGAGGGTTCCAGCCCCAGCATTTT	CASSQAGGFQPQHF
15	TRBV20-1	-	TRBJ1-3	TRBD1	TGCAGTGCTAGTAGCTCGGGGACAGCAAGAAACACCATATATTTT	CSASSSGTARNTIYF
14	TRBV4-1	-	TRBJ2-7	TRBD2	TGCGCCAGCAGCTCAACGGGGGGGCCCTACGAGCAGTACTTC	CASSSTGGPYEQYF
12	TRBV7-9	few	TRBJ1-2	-	TGTGCCAGCAGCTTAGTCGGGGTTGGCTACACCTTC	CASSLVGVGYTF
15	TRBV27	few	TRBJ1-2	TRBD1	TGTGCCAGCAGTGGACAGGGGGCGTCTAACTATGGCTACACCTTC	CASSGQGASNYGYTF
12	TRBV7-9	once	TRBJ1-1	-	TGTGCCAGCAGCTATGGGACAATCGAAGCTTTCTTT	CASSYGTIEAFF
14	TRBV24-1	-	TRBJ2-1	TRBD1	TGTGCCACCAGTGATTCAGGGGGTGGCAATGAGCAGTTCTTC	CATSDSGGGNEQFF
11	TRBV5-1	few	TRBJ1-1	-	TGCGCCAGCAGGAGCGACACTGAAGCTTTCTTT	CASRSDTEAFF
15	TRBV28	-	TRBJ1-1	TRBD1	TGTGCCAGCAGTTTCTACGGGACAGGGGGCCTTCATGCTTTCTTT	CASSFYGTGGLHAFF
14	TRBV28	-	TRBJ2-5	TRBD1	TGTGCCAGCAGTTTAGGACAGGGTGGTGAGACCCAGTACTTC	CASSLGQGGETQYF
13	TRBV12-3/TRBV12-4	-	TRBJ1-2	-	TGTGCCAGCAGTCCCGGGATACTCTATGGCTACACCTTC	CASSPGILYGYTF
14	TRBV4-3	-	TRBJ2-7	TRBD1	TGCGCCAGCAGCCAAACTTACGGGACAGTCGAGCAGTACTTC	CASSQTYGTVEQYF
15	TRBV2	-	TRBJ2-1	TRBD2	TGTGCCAGCAGTGAGCTACTAGCGGGGGTTAATGAGCAGTTCTTC	CASSELLAGVNEQFF
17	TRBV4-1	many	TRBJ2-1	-	TGCGCCAGCAGCTCCACGACACGGCTCTACTCCTACAATGAGCAGTTCTTC	CASSSTTRLYSYNEQFF
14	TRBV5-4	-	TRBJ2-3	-	TGTGCCAGCAGCCTACAGGGCCCCGCAGATACGCAGTATTTT	CASSLQGPADTQYF
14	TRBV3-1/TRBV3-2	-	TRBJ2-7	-	TGTGCCGGTTCTTCGGGGTCGAGCTCCTACGAGCAGTACTTC	CAGSSGSSSYEQYF
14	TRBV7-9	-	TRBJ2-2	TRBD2	TGTGCCAGCAGGCCTAGCGGGCCCACCGGGGAGCTGTTTTTT	CASRPSGPTGELFF
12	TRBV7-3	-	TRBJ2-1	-	TGTGCCAGCAGCTTAGATGGGGCTGAGCAGTTCTTC	CASSLDGAEQFF
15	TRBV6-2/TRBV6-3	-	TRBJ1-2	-	TGTGCCAGCAGCCTCCGCGGAGGCGCGGGCTATGGCTACACCTTC	CASSLRGGAGYGYTF
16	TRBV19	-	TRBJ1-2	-	TGTGCCAGTAGTATACCGGGGGAGCAAAAGTCATGGGGCTACACCTTC	CASSIPGEQKSWGYTF
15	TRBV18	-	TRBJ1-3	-	TGTGCCAGCTCACCCAAACAAGACTCTGGAAACACCATATATTTT	CASSPKQDSGNTIYF
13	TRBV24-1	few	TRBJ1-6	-	TGTGCCACCAGTGTGGGGGGTTCTTCACCCCTCCACTTT	CATSVGGSSPLHF
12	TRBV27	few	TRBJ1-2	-	TGTGCCAGCAGTGGGGACTACTATGGCTACACCTTC	CASSGDYYGYTF
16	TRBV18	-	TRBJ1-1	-	TGTGCCAGCTCACTTTATCCAGGGCCCATCGACACTGAAGCTTTCTTT	CASSLYPGPIDTEAFF
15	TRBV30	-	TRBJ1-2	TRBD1	TGTGCCTGGAGTGAGACGAACAGGGGTAACTATGGCTACACCTTC	CAWSETNRGNYGYTF
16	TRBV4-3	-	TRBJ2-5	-	TGCGCCAGCAGCCAAGGCGACGGGTGGCGAGGAGAGACCCAGTACTTC	CASSQGDGWRGETQYF
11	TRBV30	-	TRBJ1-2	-	TGTGCCTGTCAGGGTGGCTATGGCTACACCTTC	CACQGGYGYTF
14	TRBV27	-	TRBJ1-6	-	TGTGCCAGCAGCCTTCTGACAGGTTATTCACCCCTCCACTTT	CASSLLTGYSPLHF
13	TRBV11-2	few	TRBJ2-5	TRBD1	TGTGCCAGCAGCCCAGGGGGACAAGAGACCCAGTACTTC	CASSPGGQETQYF
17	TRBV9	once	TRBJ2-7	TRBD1	TGTGCCAGCAGCCCCGCCCCCTGGGACAGGGGGAGCTACGAGCAGTACTTC	CASSPAPWDRGSYEQYF
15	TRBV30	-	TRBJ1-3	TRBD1	TGTGCCTGGAACGCCTTAGGACAGGCTGGAAACACCATATATTTT	CAWNALGQAGNTIYF
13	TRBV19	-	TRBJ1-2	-	TGTGCCAGTAGTCTCCGGGACTCAGGGGGCTACACCTTC	CASSLRDSGGYTF
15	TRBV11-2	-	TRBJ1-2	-	TGTGCCAGCAGCGAAAACGTAGGGGCTAGCTATGGCTACACCTTC	CASSENVGASYGYTF
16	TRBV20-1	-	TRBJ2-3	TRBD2	TGCAGTGCTAGTCTAGCGGGGGTCATAGGGGAAGATACGCAGTATTTT	CSASLAGVIGEDTQYF
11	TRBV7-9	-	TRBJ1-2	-	TGTGCCAGCAGCTTAGGGGGGGACTACACCTTC	CASSLGGDYTF
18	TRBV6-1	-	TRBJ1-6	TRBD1	TGTGCCAGCAGTGGCGGGACAGGGGAATTCCCCTATAATTCACCCCTCCACTTT	CASSGGTGEFPYNSPLHF
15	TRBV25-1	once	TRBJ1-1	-	TGTGCCAGCAGTGAATTGCAGGGGCCGAACACTGAAGCTTTCTTT	CASSELQGPNTEAFF
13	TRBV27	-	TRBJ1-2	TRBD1	TGTGCCAGCAGTGGACAGGGGGCGAGTGGCTACACCTTC	CASSGQGASGYTF
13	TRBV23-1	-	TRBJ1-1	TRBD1	TGCGCCAGCAGTCAATGGATGGACAGGGGAGCTTTCTTT	CASSQWMDRGAFF
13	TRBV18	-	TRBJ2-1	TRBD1	TGTGCCAGCGGGACAGGGAACTACAATGAGCAGTTCTTC	CASGTGNYNEQFF
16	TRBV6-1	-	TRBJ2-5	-	TGTGCCAGCAGTGAACCGACGACAGCACTTCAAGAGACCCAGTACTTC	CASSEPTTALQETQYF
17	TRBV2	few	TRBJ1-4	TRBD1	TGTGCCAGCAGTCCCAAGGGACAGGGGGCGAATAATGAAAAACTGTTTTTT	CASSPKGQGANNEKLFF
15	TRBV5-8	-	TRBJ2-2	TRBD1	TGTGCCAGCAAGCGACGAAACAGGGGCGCCGGGGAGCTGTTTTTT	CASKRRNRGAGELFF
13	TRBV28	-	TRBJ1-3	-	TGTGCCAGCAGTTTACCGACACGTTTTACCATATATTTT	CASSLPTRFTIYF
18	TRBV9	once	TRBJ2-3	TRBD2	TGTGCCAGCAGCGTAGAGGCTAGCGGGGGGGGGCGCACAGATACGCAGTATTTT	CASSVEASGGGRTDTQYF
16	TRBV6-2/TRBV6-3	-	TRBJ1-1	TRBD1	TGTGCCAGCAGTCAAGGGGGGACAGGGGGCAACACTGAAGCTTTCTTT	CASSQGGTGGNTEAFF
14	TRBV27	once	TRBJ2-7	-	TGTGCCAGCAGTTTCCGGAGACAGGGAGGCGAGCAGTACTTC	CASSFRRQGGEQYF
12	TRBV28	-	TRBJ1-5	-	TGTGCCAGCAGTTCCCCGGGGGGTCCCCAGCATTTT	CASSSPGGPQHF
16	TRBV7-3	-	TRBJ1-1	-	TGTGCCAGCAGCTTAAACTTTATAGGAGCGAACACTGAAGCTTTCTTT	CASSLNFIGANTEAFF